The next 29 T cell receptor beta chains were all read from a single sample in a study of naive and memory T cell subsets. The beta constant-region primer was an equimolar mix of two oligonucleotides covering TRBC1 and TRBC2. Using its own MiXCR run on the UMI-ligation and nested PCR reads, TCRdb lists one record per CDR3 protein. This sample has 140,000 to 150,000 distinct CDR3 sequences, with approximately 15% found just once. The material sequenced was naive CD4+ T cells from blood. These receptors were obtained from a human donor in good health.

This clonotype came up a few times. This sequence joins TRBV6-6 and TRBJ2-1; the D call may be TRBD1 or TRBD2 (5 bases each). CDR1 and CDR2 from the germline V gene are MNHNY and SVGAGI (reference sequence). V gave up 6 bases and J gave up 12 bases, with 27 bases separating them. This CDR3 has 16 amino acids. The CDR3 nucleotides read TGTGCCAGCAGGTCTGGGACGCCCTCGGGAAGACAATGGCAGTTCTTC. This gives the protein CASRSGTPSGRQWQFF.

This clonotype has only a few counts. The chain is built from TRBV29-1 and TRBJ2-1; D may be TRBD1 (6 bases). The CDR3 is made up of 14 amino acids. Germline V gives CDR1 SQVTM, CDR2 ANQGSEA. Trimming cost V 8 bases and J 2 bases, with 16 bases left between them. The CDR3 sequence is CSTPNRVTYNEQFF. The CDR3 region has the DNA TGCAGCACCCCAAACAGGGTCACCTACAATGAGCAGTTCTTC.

In this sample, this clonotype turned up a few times. The CDR3 loop reads CASSLGGLGNQPQHF. The CDR3 DNA reads as TGTGCCAGCAGTTTAGGGGGATTAGGGAATCAGCCCCAGCATTTT. The V call is TRBV27, the J call TRBJ1-5, with TRBD1 as a possible D gene (5 bases). V lost 2 bases to trimming and J lost 4 bases, with 12 bases between them. The CDR3 has 15 amino acids. Per the germline V gene, CDR1 is MNHEY and CDR2 is SMNVEV (reference sequence).

This clonotype was detected once. The CDR3 loop reads CASRLRENTEAFF. The CDR3 coding sequence is TGCGCCAGCAGGCTCAGGGAGAACACTGAAGCTTTCTTT. The chain uses TRBV5-1 and TRBJ1-1; the D gene is possibly TRBD1 (5 bases). Per germline, CDR1 SGHRS and CDR2 YFSETQ. CDR3 length: 13 amino acids. Trimming pared 5 bases from V and 1 base from J, leaving 9 bases between.

The rearrangement uses TRBV20-1 and TRBJ2-2; D gene unclear. Germline V lookup: CDR1 DFQATT, CDR2 SNEGSKA (reference sequence). Trimming cost V 3 bases and J 6 bases, with 14 bases left between them. The CDR3 contains 14 residues. The CDR3 DNA reads TGCAGTGCTAGTAGGCAGGATTGGGCCGGGGAGCTGTTTTTT. It yields the protein CSASRQDWAGELFF.

This chain links TRBV7-2 with TRBJ2-1; D not resolved. The ends were cut back, 5 bases at V and 6 bases at J, with 14 bases in the middle. Per the germline V gene, CDR1 is SGHTA and CDR2 is FQGNSA. CDR3 size: 14 residues. DNA for the CDR3: TGTGCCAGCAGCCTGTCGTCCCCCCCCAATGAGCAGTTCTTC. Translation gives CASSLSSPPNEQFF.

This sequence joins TRBV11-2 and TRBJ1-2; tentatively, D is TRBD1 (6 bases). The V end was cut by 5 bases, the J end by 5 bases, with 15 bases between. This CDR3 comprises 14 residues. CDR1 SGHAT and CDR2 FQNNGV come from the germline V gene. The CDR3 DNA follows: TGTGCCAGCAGCACAGGGACGGAACGTTATGGCTACACCTTC. It translates to CASSTGTERYGYTF.

The J gene is TRBJ2-2, the V gene TRBV5-4; the match to TRBD2 covers 11 bases. Germline V gene data show CDR1 as SGHNT and CDR2 as YYREEE (reference sequence). This CDR3 comprises 16 residues. V lost 5 bases to trimming and J lost 1 base; unmatched junction nucleotides: 4. This CDR3 is CASRAGTSGNTGELFF. The DNA of the CDR3 is TGTGCCAGCAGAGCAGGGACTAGCGGGAACACCGGGGAGCTGTTTTTT.

This clonotype was picked up many times. This sequence joins TRBV4-3 and TRBJ2-1; D perhaps matches TRBD2 (6 bases). Deletions cut 1 base from V and 3 bases from J, with 10 bases between. Germline CDR1 LGHNA, CDR2 YSLEER. The CDR3 loop spans 15 amino acids. CDR3 in amino acids: CASSQGGNYYNEQFF. In DNA, the CDR3 is TGCGCCAGCAGCCAAGGCGGGAACTACTACAATGAGCAGTTCTTC.

This chain joins TRBV20-1 and TRBJ1-2; D might be TRBD1 (5 bases). This CDR3 has 13 residues. Germline V CDR1 and CDR2: DFQATT, SNEGSKA (reference sequence). V gave up 6 bases and J gave up 8 bases, with 19 bases separating them. CDR3 DNA sequence: TGCAGTGCGGCGGGGATTTATGGGGACGGCTACACCTTC. It encodes CSAAGIYGDGYTF.

The rearrangement links TRBV3-1 to TRBJ1-3; TRBD1 is a possible D gene (6 bases). The germline gives CDR1 LGHDT, CDR2 YNNKEL (reference sequence). The CDR3 is 14 residues long. Between the trimmed V and J ends, which lost 0 bases and 3 bases, there was a span of 6 bases. CDR3 sequence reads: CASSQEDSGNTIYF. The CDR3 DNA reads as TGTGCCAGCAGCCAAGAGGACAGTGGAAACACCATATATTTT.

This clonotype showed up just a few times. The V gene is TRBV7-2, the J gene TRBJ2-3; TRBD2 matches at 7 bases. Germline CDR1 reads SGHTA; CDR2 reads FQGNSA. The CDR3 is 15 amino acids. Trimming took 0 bases from V and 2 from J; bases not matched to a gene: 2. For the CDR3, the DNA is TGTGCCAGCAGCTTAGCGCGGGAGCTCACAGATACGCAGTATTTT. Its protein product is CASSLARELTDTQYF.

The chain joins TRBV10-3 to TRBJ2-3; TRBD2 matches 7 bases. Per germline, CDR1 ENHRY and CDR2 SYGVKD. This CDR3 spans 15 amino acids. The trim removed 6 bases at V and 0 bases at J, leaving 6 bases unmatched. CDR3 protein: CAIRAGLTSTDTQYF. The CDR3 coding sequence is TGTGCCATCAGAGCGGGACTAACGAGCACAGATACGCAGTATTTT.

V usage is TRBV5-4 and J usage is TRBJ1-1, with 7 bases identical to TRBD1. The CDR3 runs to 12 residues. Germline-derived CDR1 and CDR2 are SGHNT and YYREEE (reference sequence). The trim removed 3 bases at V and 8 bases at J, leaving 4 bases unmatched. For the CDR3, the DNA is TGTGCCAGCAGCTCCCAGACAGGGGAAGCTTTCTTT. Its translation is CASSSQTGEAFF.

V usage is TRBV6-5 and J usage is TRBJ2-6, with TRBD1 matching over 9 bases. V shed 5 bases, J shed 0 bases, and the junction held 11 bases outside the gene matches. The CDR3 length is 19 residues. The germline V gene encodes CDR1 MNHEY and CDR2 SVGAGI. The DNA for the CDR3 is TGTGCCAGCAGTCAACCCCCGGACAGGGGTGACTCTGGGGCCAACGTCCTGACTTTC. It specifies CASSQPPDRGDSGANVLTF.

This clonotype has just a few counts. The CDR3 sequence is CSASRPGPLSNQPQHF. The CDR3, as DNA: TGCAGTGCTAGCCGTCCTGGGCCCCTAAGCAATCAGCCCCAGCATTTT. This rearrangement joins TRBV20-1 to TRBJ1-5; D is unresolved. Germline V lookup: CDR1 DFQATT, CDR2 SNEGSKA (reference sequence). Deletions cut 3 bases from V and 1 base from J, with 16 bases between. The CDR3 is 16 amino acids.

This clonotype was observed a few times. This chain connects TRBV20-1 to TRBJ1-5; D is perhaps TRBD1 (5 bases). The germline gives CDR1 DFQATT, CDR2 SNEGSKA (reference sequence). The CDR3 has 15 residues. V shed 0 bases and J shed 6 bases, with 15 bases lying between them. The CDR3 DNA follows: TGCAGTGCTAGAGACGCCCAGGGATTCAGTCAGCCCCAGCATTTT. Translating it yields CSARDAQGFSQPQHF.

This clonotype was seen only a few times. J is TRBJ2-1 and V is TRBV5-1, with D perhaps being TRBD1 or TRBD2 (6 bases each). The CDR3 is 16 amino acids. Trimming stripped 0 bases from V and 7 bases from J, with 17 bases between. Germline V gene data show CDR1 as SGHRS and CDR2 as YFSETQ. CDR3 sequence reads: CASSLGGQPRGNEQFF. The DNA of the CDR3 is TGCGCCAGCAGCTTGGGCGGACAGCCTCGGGGGAATGAGCAGTTCTTC. The entire variable domain, with the rest obtained from reference TRBV5-1 and TRBJ2-1, is as follows: KAGVTQTPRYLIKTRGQQVTLSCSPISGHRSVSWYQQTPGQGLQFLFEYFSETQRNKGNFPGRFSGRQFSNSRSEMNVSTLELGDSALYLCASSLGGQPRGNEQFFGPGTRLTVL.

J is TRBJ2-1 and V is TRBV19; TRBD2 might be the D (6 bases). Per germline, CDR1 LNHDA and CDR2 SQIVND (reference sequence). The CDR3 is 17 amino acids. V was clipped by 6 bases and J by 0 bases, with 18 bases between them. DNA for the CDR3: TGTGCCAGTAGGGCGGGACGGAGAGGAGGCTCCTACAATGAGCAGTTCTTC. Encoded protein: CASRAGRRGGSYNEQFF. The full variable domain, in which reference TRBV19 and TRBJ2-1 provide the parts outside the CDR3, is DGGITQSPKYLFRKEGQNVTLSCEQNLNHDAMYWYRQDPGQGLRLIYYSQIVNDFQKGDIAEGYSVSREKKESFPLTVTSAQKNPTAFYLCASRAGRRGGSYNEQFFGPGTRLTVL.

The chain couples TRBV18 to TRBJ1-5; TRBD1 matches 7 bases. The CDR3 consists of 15 residues. With V trimmed by 0 bases and J by 6 bases, 5 bases remained unmatched. Germline-derived CDR1 and CDR2 are KGHSH and LQKENI. The CDR3 region has the DNA TGTGCCAGCTCACCACCGAACACAGGGGTTCAGCCCCAGCATTTT. Translated, it gives CASSPPNTGVQPQHF. The whole variable domain, filled in from reference TRBV18 and TRBJ1-5, reads NAGVMQNPRHLVRRRGQEARLRCSPMKGHSHVYWYRQLPEEGLKFMVYLQKENIIDESGMPKERFSAEFPKEGPSILRIQQVVRGDSAAYFCASSPPNTGVQPQHFGDGTRLSIL.

This clonotype showed up just a few times. The chain joins TRBV5-1 to TRBJ2-1; the match to TRBD2 covers 8 bases. The CDR3 consists of 17 residues. The germline V gene encodes CDR1 SGHRS and CDR2 YFSETQ. The ends lost 2 bases at V and 1 base at J; junction bases unmatched: 8. The CDR3 protein is CASSLYSTSASYNEQFF. CDR3 DNA: TGCGCCAGCAGCTTATACTCGACTAGCGCATCCTACAATGAGCAGTTCTTC.

There are a few counts of this clonotype. The V gene is TRBV12-3 or TRBV12-4, the J gene TRBJ1-1; D is possibly TRBD1 (6 bases). The V and J ends lost 5 bases and 6 bases respectively, with 13 bases between them. The CDR3 covers 13 residues. This CDR3 reads CASSVAGEAEAFF. CDR3 in DNA: TGTGCCAGCAGTGTGGCAGGGGAGGCTGAAGCTTTCTTT.

CDR3 in amino acids: CASSQETASMNTEAFF. CDR3 coding DNA: TGCGCCAGCAGCCAGGAGACAGCCAGCATGAACACTGAAGCTTTCTTT. The chain links TRBV4-3 to TRBJ1-1, with D possibly being TRBD1 (5 bases). The CDR3 consists of 16 residues. Germline-derived CDR1 and CDR2 are LGHNA and YSLEER. V was trimmed by 3 bases and J by 0 bases, leaving 14 bases between them.

This clonotype has only a few counts. The rearrangement joins TRBV5-5 to TRBJ1-5; 8 bases align to TRBD1. V shed 2 bases, J shed 6 bases, and the junction held 13 bases outside the gene matches. Per germline, CDR1 SGHKS and CDR2 YYEKEE (reference sequence). This CDR3 contains 17 residues. CDR3 in DNA: TGTGCCAGCAGCTTCGGAGCTGACAGGGGCTGGGGTCAGCCCCAGCATTTT. Protein sequence: CASSFGADRGWGQPQHF.

The chain employs TRBV7-9 and TRBJ2-7, with unresolved D. This CDR3 is built from 14 residues. Looked up from germline, CDR1 is SEHNR and CDR2 is FQNEAQ (reference sequence). The V gene lost 3 bases and the J gene lost 3 bases, with 12 bases spanning the gap. Here the CDR3 DNA reads TGTGCCAGCAGCTTCTTAGGGCAGATCTACGAGCAGTACTTC. Translation: CASSFLGQIYEQYF.

This clonotype came up a few times. CDR3: CASNGATGVNRGELFF. DNA of the CDR3: TGCGCCAGCAACGGTGCGACGGGAGTCAATCGTGGGGAGCTGTTTTTT. The chain employs TRBV5-1 and TRBJ2-2, with a tentative D call TRBD2 (6 bases). CDR1 SGHRS and CDR2 YFSETQ come from the germline V gene. CDR3 length equals 16 residues. V was clipped by 6 bases and J by 8 bases, with 23 bases between them.

The sample holds a few counts of this clonotype. J is TRBJ2-1 and V is TRBV14, with 9 bases aligning to TRBD2. Trimming took 2 bases from V and 15 from J; bases not matched to a gene: 8. Germline values: CDR1 SGHDN, CDR2 FVKESK. This CDR3 contains 13 residues. The CDR3 DNA reads TGTGCCAGCAGCCAATATAGCGGGAGAGGGCGGTTCTTC. This codes for CASSQYSGRGRFF.

This clonotype was observed a handful of times. The V gene is TRBV20-1, the J gene TRBJ2-7, with a weak D call TRBD2 (5 bases). The length of the CDR3 is 14 residues. CDR1 and CDR2 (germline): DFQATT, SNEGSKA (reference sequence). Between the trimmed V and J ends, which lost 4 bases and 0 bases, there was a span of 13 bases. CDR3 DNA: TGCAGTGCTACAGCGGACTGGTTCTCCTACGAGCAGTACTTC. Protein product: CSATADWFSYEQYF.

This clonotype has a count of ten or more. CDR3 coding DNA: TGTGCCAGCAGGACGGGACAGGGAGCTTACGAGCAGTACTTC. Amino acids: CASRTGQGAYEQYF. The chain recombines TRBV6-1 with TRBJ2-7; TRBD1 matches at 9 bases. J gave up 4 bases and V 6 bases, and 7 bases lay outside the gene matches. Looked up from germline, CDR1 is MNHNS and CDR2 is SASEGT. This CDR3 is built from 14 residues.